One sample yielded the 8 T cell receptor beta chains listed below, sequenced in a study of cytotoxic CD8 clonotypes in ibrutinib-treated CLL. Sequencing used immunoSEQ multiplex PCR; TCRdb keeps in-frame clones, though not all of them. The table has more than 55,000 clones, 65% to 75% seen once; the top ten hold roughly 45%. Material: PBMCs, obtained after 12 months of ibrutinib treatment. The receptors were gathered from a human donor with chronic lymphocytic leukemia.

Worth noting for this clone: One end of the junction does not line up with germline, which may come from a read error. The chain has TRBV7-9 and TRBJ1-2, with D possibly TRBD1 on 5 matching bases. From germline, CDR1 is SEHNR and CDR2 FQNEAQ (reference sequence). The CDR3 has 11 residues. For the CDR3, the DNA is TGTGCCAGCAGCTTTTCCGGGACCCCAGTCTTC. Translating it yields CASSFSGTPVF.

There are a few counts of this clone. The chain couples TRBV18 to TRBJ2-7, with a possible D match to TRBD2 (5 bases). The CDR3 extends over 14 amino acids. Trimming took off 6 bases at V and 5 bases at J, with 17 bases between the two ends. Germline-derived CDR1 and CDR2 are KGHSH and LQKENI. The CDR3 spells CASSRTVIGDEQYF. DNA for the CDR3: TGTGCCAGCTCCCGAACCGTTATCGGGGACGAGCAGTACTTC.

The chain uses TRBV23-1 and TRBJ1-1; weak D call: TRBD1 (5 bases). TRBV23-1 is an ORF, and what it does is uncertain. This CDR3 spans 19 amino acids. V lost 2 bases to trimming and J lost 0 bases, with 22 bases between them. CDR3 DNA: TGCGCCAGCAGTCAAAAGGGTGGCAGACCTCAAGGGGTGAACACTGAAGCTTTCTTT. It yields the protein CASSQKGGRPQGVNTEAFF.

The genes are TRBV4-3 and TRBJ2-1; 15 positions agree with TRBD2. After removal of 0 bases from V and 5 bases from J, the junction contained 14 bases not matched to a gene. CDR1 LGHNA and CDR2 YSLEER come from the germline V gene. CDR3 length: 21 residues. Written as DNA, the CDR3 is TGCGCCAGCAGCCAAGAACGCCCCGGGACTAGCGGGAGGCCTGAAAACAATGAGCAGTTCTTC. This sequence encodes CASSQERPGTSGRPENNEQFF.

This clone has just one count. The gene calls are TRBV7-6 and TRBJ2-1; 12 nucleotides agree with TRBD2. Germline CDR1 and CDR2: SGHVS and FNYEAQ. This CDR3 contains 16 residues. V dropped 5 bases and J dropped 10; count of bases not matched to a gene: 12. CDR3 in DNA: TGTGCCAGCAGCCTGCAACAACTAGCGGGAGGTGAAGAGCAGTTCTTC. Amino acid sequence: CASSLQQLAGGEEQFF. Using reference TRBV7-6 and TRBJ2-1 for the parts outside the CDR3, the full variable domain is GAGVSQSPRYKVTKRGQDVALRCDPISGHVSLYWYRQALGQGPEFLTYFNYEAQQDKSGLPNDRFSAERPEGSISTLTIQRTEQRDSAMYRCASSLQQLAGGEEQFFGPGTRLTVL.

This clone is a singleton in its sample. The rearrangement joins TRBV7-6 to TRBJ2-5; no definite D call. CDR3 length: 15 residues. Trimming shortened V by 3 bases and J by 5 bases, and 16 bases separated the two germline ends. Germline CDR1 SGHVS, CDR2 FNYEAQ. The CDR3 protein is CASSLSSLAGETQYF. In DNA, the CDR3 is TGTGCCAGCAGCTTGAGTTCCCTCGCTGGGGAGACCCAGTACTTC.

The table lists this clone with a few counts. The V call is TRBV4-3, the J call TRBJ2-7; D remains unclear. Trimming left V 0 bases short and J 3 bases short, with 9 bases between. From germline, CDR1 is LGHNA and CDR2 YSLEER. This CDR3 is 14 amino acids long. The CDR3 DNA sequence: TGCGCCAGCAGCCAAGAACTGGGCAACTACGAGCAGTACTTC. This encodes CASSQELGNYEQYF.

This chain links TRBV5-1 with TRBJ1-4; 9 bases fit TRBD1. The trim removed 3 bases at V and 0 bases at J, leaving 6 bases unmatched. The CDR3 length is 17 residues. Germline V gene sequence: CDR1 SGHRS, CDR2 YFSETQ. The CDR3 is CASSSGQGGPTNEKLFF. In nucleotides, the CDR3 is TGCGCCAGCAGCTCGGGACAGGGAGGTCCAACTAATGAAAAACTGTTTTTT.